A selection of T cell receptor beta chains follows, all from one sample in a study of T-cell reconstitution after alpha-beta-depleted transplantation in children. TCRdb recomputed calls from the PCR reads with MiXCR, one row per CDR3 protein. The sample records about 980,000 distinct CDR3 sequences, about 29% being singletons. Source: PBMCs, mostly from graft donor cells, taken 360 days after TCRalphabeta/CD19-depleted stem cell transplant. The source is a boy under three years old who had a stem cell transplant for SCID, so the T cells may come from the graft donor. CDR3s include the opening cysteine and the closing phenylalanine or tryptophan. A D gene is named only where the DNA matches it firmly. The size entry is marked missing in some rows and otherwise reads once, few, many or a size class.

j_gene,abundance,v_gene,d_gene,CDR3aa,CDR3nt
TRBJ1-1,many,TRBV9,TRBD1,CASSVVPGGLNTEAFF,TGTGCCAGCAGCGTAGTCCCAGGGGGACTGAACACTGAAGCTTTCTTT
TRBJ2-5,.,TRBV20-1,.,CSATRLDSGLGTQYF,TGCAGTGCTACCAGACTAGATTCTGGTTTGGGGACCCAGTACTTC
TRBJ2-4,few,TRBV5-1,TRBD1,CASSLSPTGMLRIQYF,TGCGCCAGCAGCTTGTCTCCGACAGGGATGTTGAGGATTCAGTACTTC
TRBJ1-3,.,TRBV12-3/TRBV12-4,.,CASSLRFRRGGGNTIYF,TGTGCCAGCAGTTTAAGGTTCAGGAGGGGGGGTGGAAACACCATATATTTT
TRBJ2-7,.,TRBV21-1,.,CASSKKPVEIRDNYEQYF,TGTGCCAGCAGCAAAAAACCCGTCGAGATCCGGGACAACTACGAGCAGTACTTC
TRBJ2-7,.,TRBV13,.,CASSPPQGSSYEQYF,TGTGCCAGCAGCCCCCCACAGGGAAGCTCCTACGAGCAGTACTTC
TRBJ2-1,.,TRBV5-1,.,CASSPSRAGSYNEQFF,TGCGCCAGCAGTCCCTCCCGGGCAGGTTCCTACAATGAGCAGTTCTTC
TRBJ1-1,.,TRBV3-1,.,CASSPLGTGPVNTEAFF,TGTGCCAGCAGCCCGCTGGGTACGGGGCCGGTGAACACTGAAGCTTTCTTT
TRBJ1-5,.,TRBV20-1,.,CSARVQPQPQHF,TGCAGTGCTAGAGTACAGCCACAGCCCCAGCATTTT
TRBJ1-2,once,TRBV21-1,.,CASSKADLTANYGYTF,TGTGCCAGCAGCAAAGCGGACCTGACAGCTAACTATGGCTACACCTTC
TRBJ2-2,.,TRBV20-1,.,CSARERGRTNTGELFF,TGCAGTGCTAGAGAGCGAGGCCGAACGAACACCGGGGAGCTGTTTTTT
TRBJ2-3,.,TRBV12-3/TRBV12-4,TRBD2,CASSFKRGVTDTQYF,TGTGCCAGCAGTTTCAAGCGGGGGGTCACAGATACGCAGTATTTT
TRBJ1-5,.,TRBV15,TRBD1,CATSSRQGYQPQHF,TGTGCCACCAGCAGCCGACAGGGGTATCAGCCCCAGCATTTT
TRBJ2-2,.,TRBV7-9,TRBD1,CASSPRRGGYTGELFF,TGTGCCAGCAGCCCGCGACGAGGGGGCTACACCGGGGAGCTGTTTTTT
TRBJ2-1,.,TRBV18,.,CASSQDSYNEQFF,TGTGCCAGCTCACAGGACTCTTACAATGAGCAGTTCTTC
TRBJ2-5,.,TRBV20-1,.,CSARGPSSETQYF,TGCAGTGCTAGAGGGCCCAGCTCGGAGACCCAGTACTTC
TRBJ2-1,.,TRBV7-8,TRBD2,CASSPPAGGGDNEQFF,TGTGCCAGCAGCCCCCCGGCAGGTGGGGGGGACAATGAGCAGTTCTTC
TRBJ2-7,.,TRBV7-2,TRBD1,CASSLDRGYYEQYF,TGTGCCAGCAGCTTAGACAGGGGATACTACGAGCAGTACTTC
TRBJ1-6,.,TRBV15,.,CATSRERGGGNSPLHF,TGTGCCACCAGCAGAGAACGGGGGGGCGGCAATTCACCCCTCCACTTT
TRBJ2-7,.,TRBV11-2,TRBD2,CASSSPSGRGAYEQYF,TGTGCCAGCAGCTCCCCCAGTGGGCGGGGGGCCTACGAGCAGTACTTC
TRBJ2-7,few,TRBV10-3,TRBD1,CAISEPWTGASYEQYF,TGTGCCATCAGTGAGCCTTGGACAGGGGCGTCCTACGAGCAGTACTTC
TRBJ2-7,.,TRBV28,.,CASSLWSSYEQYF,TGTGCCAGCAGTTTGTGGAGCTCCTACGAGCAGTACTTC
TRBJ2-7,.,TRBV11-2,TRBD2,CASSLVGGLAGGFSYEQYF,TGTGCCAGCAGCTTAGTTGGGGGACTAGCGGGGGGCTTCTCCTACGAGCAGTACTTC
TRBJ2-1,.,TRBV20-1,TRBD2,CSARGEGGEQFF,TGCAGTGCTAGAGGGGAGGGAGGTGAGCAGTTCTTC
TRBJ1-1,.,TRBV7-9,.,CASSQRDGNTEAFF,TGTGCCAGCAGCCAACGCGACGGGAACACTGAAGCTTTCTTT
TRBJ2-3,.,TRBV24-1,.,CATSGDTPTDTQYF,TGTGCCACCAGTGGGGACACCCCCACAGATACGCAGTATTTT
TRBJ2-2,.,TRBV30,TRBD1,CAWSRMGHGTGGEGGELFF,TGTGCCTGGAGCCGCATGGGACACGGGACAGGGGGCGAGGGCGGGGAGCTGTTTTTT
TRBJ2-3,.,TRBV5-1,.,CASSKSGSADTQYF,TGCGCCAGCAGCAAAAGCGGGTCCGCAGATACGCAGTATTTT
TRBJ1-4,few,TRBV5-1,.,CASSREPQTTNEKLFF,TGCGCCAGCAGCCGGGAACCCCAGACAACTAATGAAAAACTGTTTTTT
TRBJ2-1,.,TRBV9,TRBD2,CASSALLAGGFYNEQFF,TGTGCCAGCAGCGCCCTTTTAGCGGGGGGGTTCTACAATGAGCAGTTCTTC
TRBJ2-1,few,TRBV10-3,.,CAISESFQGDEQFF,TGTGCCATCAGTGAGTCCTTTCAGGGCGATGAGCAGTTCTTC
TRBJ2-3,few,TRBV6-5,.,CASSYLPDTDTQYF,TGTGCCAGCAGTTATCTACCAGACACAGATACGCAGTATTTT
TRBJ2-3,.,TRBV27,.,CASRIGVGTDTQYF,TGTGCCAGCAGGATAGGGGTGGGCACAGATACGCAGTATTTT
TRBJ1-1,few,TRBV6-5,.,CASSYSQGTGTEAFF,TGTGCCAGCAGTTACTCGCAGGGGACGGGCACTGAAGCTTTCTTT
TRBJ1-1,.,TRBV4-1,.,CASSQERVKLNTEAFF,TGCGCCAGCAGTCAAGAGAGGGTGAAACTAAACACTGAAGCTTTCTTT
TRBJ2-3,few,TRBV20-1,.,CSALGAPTDTQYF,TGCAGTGCTCTAGGTGCCCCCACAGATACGCAGTATTTT
TRBJ2-4,few,TRBV5-1,.,CASSPTLFRTTWILDIQYF,TGCGCCAGCAGCCCGACGTTATTTAGGACTACGTGGATTTTGGACATTCAGTACTTC
TRBJ1-1,few,TRBV14,.,CASSQVRGLGTEAFF,TGTGCCAGCAGCCAAGTTCGAGGGTTGGGCACTGAAGCTTTCTTT
TRBJ2-3,.,TRBV4-1,.,CASSLTPTNTQYF,TGCGCCAGCAGCCTCACTCCCACAAATACGCAGTATTTT
TRBJ2-7,.,TRBV24-1,.,CATSDLPREIAYEQYF,TGTGCCACCAGTGATTTGCCACGGGAAATCGCCTACGAGCAGTACTTC
TRBJ2-3,.,TRBV6-5,.,CASSYPVAVSTDTQYF,TGTGCCAGCAGTTACCCCGTGGCAGTAAGCACAGATACGCAGTATTTT
TRBJ2-3,.,TRBV5-1,TRBD1,CASSPGQGVRIGTDTQYF,TGCGCCAGCAGCCCGGGACAGGGGGTCCGTATTGGCACAGATACGCAGTATTTT
TRBJ2-7,few,TRBV18,.,CASSPAGQAPYEQYF,TGTGCCAGCTCACCAGCGGGGCAGGCCCCCTACGAGCAGTACTTC
TRBJ2-7,.,TRBV6-1,.,CASSALGTYEQYF,TGTGCCAGCAGTGCACTAGGCACCTACGAGCAGTACTTC
TRBJ2-5,few,TRBV12-3/TRBV12-4,.,CASSSMSRRGETQYF,TGTGCCAGCAGTTCAATGAGCCGAAGGGGAGAGACCCAGTACTTC
TRBJ1-5,.,TRBV5-6,TRBD1,CASSTTGFSNQPQHF,TGTGCCAGCAGCACGACAGGGTTTAGCAATCAGCCCCAGCATTTT
TRBJ2-4,many,TRBV5-6,TRBD2,CASSTLAGGLAKNIQYF,TGTGCCAGCAGCACCCTAGCGGGGGGGCTAGCCAAAAACATTCAGTACTTC
TRBJ2-5,.,TRBV5-4,TRBD2,CASSLPLNLAGGPQETQYF,TGTGCCAGCAGCTTGCCACTAAACTTAGCGGGGGGGCCACAAGAGACCCAGTACTTC
TRBJ1-1,few,TRBV4-1,.,CASSRLELEQGEAFF,TGCGCCAGCAGCCGACTCGAATTAGAACAGGGTGAAGCTTTCTTT
TRBJ2-5,.,TRBV12-3/TRBV12-4,TRBD1,CASSLRQGNVETQYF,TGTGCCAGCAGCCTACGACAGGGTAACGTAGAGACCCAGTACTTC
TRBJ2-1,few,TRBV10-3,.,CAISDTWLGDEQFF,TGTGCCATCAGTGACACCTGGCTGGGCGATGAGCAGTTCTTC
TRBJ1-1,.,TRBV9,.,CASTRTVMNTEAFF,TGTGCCAGCACCCGGACAGTAATGAACACTGAAGCTTTCTTT
TRBJ2-5,few,TRBV7-3,.,CASSLNGYSTQYF,TGTGCCAGCAGCTTAAACGGCTATTCAACCCAGTACTTC